The TCR beta chain described here comes from a study of glioma-infiltrating T cells. Many counts were recorded for this clonotype. Germline CDR1 is LNHNV and CDR2 is YYDKDF (reference sequence). The CDR3 consists of 15 residues. V shed 3 bases and J shed 4 bases, with 15 bases lying between them. TCR alpha and beta CDR3 regions were amplified from RNA using iRepertoire nested multiplex PCR. MiXCR, applied by TCRdb to the multiplex PCR reads, yields one record per CDR3 protein. The sample shows about 410,000 distinct CDR3 sequences, roughly two fifths of them seen only once. The receptor was derived from a human donor with low-grade glioma or glioblastoma, undergoing nonglioma brain surgery, or in good health (not recorded which). Sequencing input: glioma tissue, nonneoplastic brain tissue, or PBMCs (not recorded which). This sequence joins TRBV15 and TRBJ1-2; weak D call: TRBD1 (6 bases). This CDR3 is CATSSDPWGAYGYTF. The CDR3, as DNA: TGTGCCACCAGCAGCGACCCCTGGGGGGCCTATGGCTACACCTTC.